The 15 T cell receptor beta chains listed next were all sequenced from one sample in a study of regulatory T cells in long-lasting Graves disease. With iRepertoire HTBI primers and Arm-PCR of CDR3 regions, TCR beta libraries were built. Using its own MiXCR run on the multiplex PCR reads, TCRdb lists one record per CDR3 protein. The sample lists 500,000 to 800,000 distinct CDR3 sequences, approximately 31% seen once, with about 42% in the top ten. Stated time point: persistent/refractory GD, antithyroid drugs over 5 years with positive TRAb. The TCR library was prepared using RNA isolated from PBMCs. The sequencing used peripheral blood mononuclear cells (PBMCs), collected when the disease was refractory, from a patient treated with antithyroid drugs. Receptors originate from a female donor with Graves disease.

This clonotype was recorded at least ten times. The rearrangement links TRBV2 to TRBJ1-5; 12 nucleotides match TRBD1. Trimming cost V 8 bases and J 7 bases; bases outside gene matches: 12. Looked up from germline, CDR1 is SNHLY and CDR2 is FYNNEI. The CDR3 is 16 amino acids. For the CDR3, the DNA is TGTGCCAGCGGAAGAGGGACAGGGGGCCTCAGGCAGCCCCAGCATTTT. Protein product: CASGRGTGGLRQPQHF.

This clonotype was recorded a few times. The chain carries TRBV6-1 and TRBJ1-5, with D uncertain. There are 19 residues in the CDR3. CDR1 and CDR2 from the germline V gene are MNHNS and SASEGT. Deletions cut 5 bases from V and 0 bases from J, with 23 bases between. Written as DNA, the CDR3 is TGTGCCAGCAGTCTTTGGACGGGTACGTGGGTTAATAGCAATCAGCCCCAGCATTTT. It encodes CASSLWTGTWVNSNQPQHF.

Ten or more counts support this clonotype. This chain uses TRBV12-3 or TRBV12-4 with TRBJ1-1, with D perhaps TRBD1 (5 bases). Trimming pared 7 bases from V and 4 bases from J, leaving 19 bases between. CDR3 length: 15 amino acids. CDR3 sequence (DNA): TGTGCCAGCACCCTATTGGGGGGTTTCGGCACTGAAGCTTTCTTT. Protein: CASTLLGGFGTEAFF.

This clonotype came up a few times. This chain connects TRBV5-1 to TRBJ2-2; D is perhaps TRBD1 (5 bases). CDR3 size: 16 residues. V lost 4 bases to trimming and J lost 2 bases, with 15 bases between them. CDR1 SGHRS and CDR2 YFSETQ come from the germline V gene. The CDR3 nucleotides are TGCGCCAGCAGCCCCGGCGGCAGGGCTAACACCGGGGAGCTGTTTTTT. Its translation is CASSPGGRANTGELFF. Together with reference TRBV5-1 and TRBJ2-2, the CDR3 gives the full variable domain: KAGVTQTPRYLIKTRGQQVTLSCSPISGHRSVSWYQQTPGQGLQFLFEYFSETQRNKGNFPGRFSGRQFSNSRSEMNVSTLELGDSALYLCASSPGGRANTGELFFGEGSRLTVL.

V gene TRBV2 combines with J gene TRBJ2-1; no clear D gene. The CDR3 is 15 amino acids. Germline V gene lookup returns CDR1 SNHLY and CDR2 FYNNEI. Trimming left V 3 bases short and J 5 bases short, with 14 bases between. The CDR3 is CASSDWASGHNEQFF. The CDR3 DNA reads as TGTGCCAGCAGTGATTGGGCTAGTGGGCACAATGAGCAGTTCTTC.

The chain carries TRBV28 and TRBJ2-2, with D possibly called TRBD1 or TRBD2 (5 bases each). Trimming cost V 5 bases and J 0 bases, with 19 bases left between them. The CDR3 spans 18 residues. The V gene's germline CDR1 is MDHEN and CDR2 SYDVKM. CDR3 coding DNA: TGTGCCAGCAGTCCTACCCTTGGGGGAGCCACGAACACCGGGGAGCTGTTTTTT. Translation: CASSPTLGGATNTGELFF.

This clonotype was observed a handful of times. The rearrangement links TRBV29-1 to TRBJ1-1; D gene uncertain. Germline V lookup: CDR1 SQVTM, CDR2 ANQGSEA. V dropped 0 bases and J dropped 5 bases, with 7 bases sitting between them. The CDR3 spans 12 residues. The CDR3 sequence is CSVEDISTEAFF. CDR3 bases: TGCAGCGTTGAAGATATATCTACTGAAGCTTTCTTT.

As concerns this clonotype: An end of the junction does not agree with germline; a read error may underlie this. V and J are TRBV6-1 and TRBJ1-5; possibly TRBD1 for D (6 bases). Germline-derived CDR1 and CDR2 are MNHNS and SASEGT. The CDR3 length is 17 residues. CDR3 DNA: TGTGCCAGCAGTGAACGTGGGGGGCGAAGGGGCAATCAGTCCCAGCATTTT. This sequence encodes CASSERGGRRGNQSQHF.

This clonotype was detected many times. The CDR3, as DNA: TGTGCCAGCAGCTTGGACACCTTAAATTCACCCCTCCACTTT. Translated, it gives CASSLDTLNSPLHF. The rearrangement joins TRBV7-3 to TRBJ1-6; D possibly corresponds to TRBD1 (5 bases). The V gene lost 3 bases and the J gene lost 7 bases, with 10 bases spanning the gap. The germline V gene has CDR1 SGHTA and CDR2 FQGTGA. CDR3 size: 14 residues. Full variable domain (missing parts from reference TRBV7-3 and TRBJ1-6): GAGVSQTPSNKVTEKGKYVELRCDPISGHTALYWYRQSLGQGPEFLIYFQGTGAADDSGLPNDRFFAVRPEGSVSTLKIQRTERGDSAVYLCASSLDTLNSPLHFGNGTRLTVT.

CDR3 nucleotide sequence: TGTGCCAGCAGCCTCAAACCCAATCAGCCCCAGCATTTT. Translated: CASSLKPNQPQHF. The chain is built from TRBV6-2 or TRBV6-3 and TRBJ1-5; unclear D gene. CDR1 is MNHEY, CDR2 SVGEGT, per germline. The CDR3 loop spans 13 amino acids. Trimming stripped 6 bases from V and 3 bases from J, with 9 bases between.

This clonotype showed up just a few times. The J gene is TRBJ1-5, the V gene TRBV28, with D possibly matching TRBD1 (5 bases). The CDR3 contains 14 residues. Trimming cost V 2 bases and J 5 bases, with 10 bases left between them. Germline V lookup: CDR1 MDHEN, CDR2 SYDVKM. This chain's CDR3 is CASSLVGTHQPQHF. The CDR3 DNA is TGTGCCAGCAGTTTAGTAGGGACCCATCAGCCCCAGCATTTT.

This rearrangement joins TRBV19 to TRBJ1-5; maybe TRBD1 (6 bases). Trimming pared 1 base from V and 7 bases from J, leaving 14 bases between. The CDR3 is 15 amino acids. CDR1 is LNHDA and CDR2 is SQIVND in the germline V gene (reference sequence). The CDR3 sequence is CASSIVSGAQQPQHF. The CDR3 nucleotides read TGTGCCAGTAGTATAGTCTCGGGGGCCCAGCAGCCCCAGCATTTT. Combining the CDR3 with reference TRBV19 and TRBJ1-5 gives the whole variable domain DGGITQSPKYLFRKEGQNVTLSCEQNLNHDAMYWYRQDPGQGLRLIYYSQIVNDFQKGDIAEGYSVSREKKESFPLTVTSAQKNPTAFYLCASSIVSGAQQPQHFGDGTRLSIL.

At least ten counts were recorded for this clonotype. CDR3 in DNA: TGTGCCAGCAGTTTAGCAGTGGGTCTCCAGCCCCAGCATTTT. Translating it yields CASSLAVGLQPQHF. The chain has TRBV12-3 or TRBV12-4 and TRBJ1-5; the D is unclear. V was clipped by 0 bases and J by 7 bases, with 10 bases between them. This CDR3 contains 14 residues.

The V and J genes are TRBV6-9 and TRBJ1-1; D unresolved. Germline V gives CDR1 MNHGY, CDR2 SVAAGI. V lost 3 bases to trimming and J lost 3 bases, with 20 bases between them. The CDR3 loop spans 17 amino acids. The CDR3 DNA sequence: TGTGCCAGCAGTTACGGGGATTATCGGGAAGCGGACACTGAAGCTTTCTTT. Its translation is CASSYGDYREADTEAFF.

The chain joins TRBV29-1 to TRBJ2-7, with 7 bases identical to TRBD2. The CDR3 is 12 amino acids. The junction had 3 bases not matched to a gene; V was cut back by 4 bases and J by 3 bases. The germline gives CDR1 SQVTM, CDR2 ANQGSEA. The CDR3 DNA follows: TGCAGCGTTGGCGGACTAGGCTACGAGCAGTACTTC. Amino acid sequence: CSVGGLGYEQYF.